A single sample gave rise to the 19 T cell receptor beta chains below, sequenced in a study of cytomegalovirus exposure and HLA in healthy donors. Both 60 Vbeta primers and 13 Jbeta primers went into the PCR. Assay: immunoSEQ multiplex PCR; the TCRdb copy retains only in-frame clones and omits some. There are roughly 160,000 clones in the sample; around 80% occur only once, and 1% lies in the top ten. Sequencing input: PBMCs. The receptors were gathered from a woman in her fifties or sixties in good health and CMV-seropositive.

The DNA for the CDR3 is TGTGCCAGCAGCCAAGTCGTAGGGGTGTCCTACAATGAGCAGTTCTTC. Its protein is CASSQVVGVSYNEQFF. The chain links TRBV14 to TRBJ2-1, with a possible D match to TRBD1 (5 bases). This CDR3 comprises 16 residues. CDR1 and CDR2 (germline): SGHDN, FVKESK. V was shortened by 1 base and J by 1 base, with 11 bases between the two germline ends.

V usage is TRBV7-2 and J usage is TRBJ2-1; 11 positions match TRBD2. This CDR3 spans 16 amino acids. CDR1 is SGHTA, CDR2 FQGNSA, per germline. J gave up 4 bases and V 5 bases, and 7 bases lay outside the gene matches. CDR3 sequence (DNA): TGTGCCAGCAGCCTTCGTACTAGCGGGGGTTACAATGAGCAGTTCTTC. This codes for CASSLRTSGGYNEQFF.

The rearrangement joins TRBV2 to TRBJ2-3; 7 bases are shared with TRBD2. The CDR3 runs 16 residues. The junction had 17 bases not matched to a gene; V was cut back by 8 bases and J by 6 bases. Looked up from germline, CDR1 is SNHLY and CDR2 is FYNNEI. CDR3 sequence reads: CASRNRGLAVYDTQYF. CDR3 bases: TGTGCCAGCCGGAACAGAGGGCTAGCGGTGTACGATACGCAGTATTTT.

This clone was observed a single time. CDR3 sequence: CASSLALAGSSYNEQFF. CDR3 sequence (DNA): TGTGCCAGCAGCTTAGCTTTAGCGGGGAGCTCCTACAATGAGCAGTTCTTC. The chain is built from TRBV11-1 and TRBJ2-1; TRBD2 agrees at 8 bases. The CDR3 has 17 amino acids. The J segment lost 0 bases and the V segment lost 0 bases, leaving 4 bases of the junction unmatched. In germline, CDR1 is SGHAT, CDR2 FQDESV (reference sequence).

The CDR3 DNA follows: TGTGCCAGCAGTGACGTAACGGGACAGGGGGCGTTAGATACGCAGTATTTT. Encoded protein: CASSDVTGQGALDTQYF. The chain employs TRBV6-4 and TRBJ2-3, with 12 positions matching TRBD1. There are 17 residues in the CDR3. Germline V gene sequence: CDR1 MRHNA, CDR2 SNTAGT. The V segment lost 2 bases and the J segment 5 bases; nucleotides outside the gene matches: 8.

The CDR3 region is CASSNRTGNNEQFF. The DNA of the CDR3 is TGCGCCAGCAGCAATAGGACAGGGAACAATGAGCAGTTCTTC. J is TRBJ2-1 and V is TRBV5-1; 8 bases match TRBD1. With 4 bases clipped from V and 5 bases from J, the junction kept 5 bases outside the gene matches. The CDR3 loop spans 14 amino acids. Germline-derived CDR1 and CDR2 are SGHRS and YFSETQ.

The chain employs TRBV7-2 and TRBJ1-1; perhaps TRBD1 as D (5 bases). V was cut by 4 bases and J by 4 bases, with 16 bases left in between. The germline V gene has CDR1 SGHTA and CDR2 FQGNSA. The length of the CDR3 is 15 residues. CDR3 residues: CASSSGLWGGTEAFF. CDR3 in DNA: TGTGCCAGCAGCTCAGGGTTGTGGGGGGGCACTGAAGCTTTCTTT.

J is TRBJ2-1 and V is TRBV5-1, with 10 bases lining up with TRBD2. This CDR3 has 15 residues. V shed 8 bases, J shed 7 bases, and the junction held 12 bases outside the gene matches. Germline CDR1 SGHRS, CDR2 YFSETQ. CDR3 DNA sequence: TGCGCCAGTAATTGGGACCTAGCGGGAGTAAATGAGCAGTTCTTC. Encoded protein: CASNWDLAGVNEQFF.

The chain combines TRBV30 with TRBJ2-3; the D is unclear. CDR3 length: 11 residues. Germline V lookup: CDR1 GTSNPN, CDR2 SVGIG (reference sequence). V dropped 8 bases and J dropped 2 bases, with 8 bases sitting between them. CDR3 sequence (DNA): TGTGCCGCCTTAGCCACAGATACGCAGTATTTT. Translating it yields CAALATDTQYF.

V is TRBV2 and J is TRBJ1-5; 9 positions match TRBD1. CDR1 and CDR2 (germline): SNHLY, FYNNEI. The CDR3 runs to 16 residues. The ends lost 2 bases at V and 2 bases at J; junction bases unmatched: 4. CDR3 bases: TGTGCCAGCAGTGAACGGACAGGGGTTGGCAATCAGCCCCAGCATTTT. It translates to CASSERTGVGNQPQHF.

The table lists this clone with a count of one. V is TRBV2 and J is TRBJ2-3, with D maybe TRBD1 (5 bases). Per germline, CDR1 SNHLY and CDR2 FYNNEI. The ends were cut back, 8 bases at V and 0 bases at J, with 12 bases in the middle. This CDR3 contains 14 residues. The CDR3 DNA follows: TGTGCCAGCCGCGAAGGGGCTAGCACAGATACGCAGTATTTT. This gives the protein CASREGASTDTQYF.

V is TRBV5-4 and J is TRBJ2-7; 9 bases are shared with TRBD1. The germline gives CDR1 SGHNT, CDR2 YYREEE (reference sequence). The CDR3 consists of 14 residues. The V segment lost 3 bases and the J segment 7 bases; nucleotides outside the gene matches: 8. Here the CDR3 reads CASSYGTGLGEQYF. The CDR3 bases are TGTGCCAGCAGCTACGGGACAGGGCTTGGGGAGCAGTACTTC.

V usage is TRBV23-1 and J usage is TRBJ1-2, with D possibly being TRBD1 (5 bases). TRBV23-1 is flagged as an ORF with uncertain function. This CDR3 has 12 amino acids. V dropped 8 bases and J dropped 4 bases, with 11 bases sitting between them. The CDR3 DNA is TGCGCCAGCGTGCCAGGGTTCTATGGCTACACCTTC. It encodes CASVPGFYGYTF.

V and J are TRBV19 and TRBJ1-5; D might be TRBD1 (6 bases). Trimming cost V 8 bases and J 4 bases, with 24 bases left between them. The CDR3 sequence is 17 residues long. The germline CDR1 and CDR2 sequences are LNHDA and SQIVND (reference sequence). DNA of the CDR3: TGTGCCAGTCGTAATCATACTTCAGGGGCAGGGAATCAGCCCCAGCATTTT. It is translated as CASRNHTSGAGNQPQHF.

This clone has just a few counts. V is TRBV13 and J is TRBJ1-1, with a possible D match to TRBD1 (6 bases). This CDR3 region has 13 residues. Per germline, CDR1 PRHDT and CDR2 FYEKMQ (reference sequence). Trimming removed 6 bases from V and 7 bases from J, with 15 bases in between. CDR3 in amino acids: CASRTGTRVEAFF. DNA for the CDR3: TGTGCCAGCAGGACCGGGACACGGGTTGAAGCTTTCTTT.

CDR3 amino acids: CASSPGNNQPQHF. For the CDR3, the DNA is TGTGCCAGCAGTCCAGGGAACAATCAGCCCCAGCATTTT. The V call is TRBV27, the J call TRBJ1-5; tentatively, D is TRBD1 (5 bases). Trimming stripped 5 bases from V and 3 bases from J, with 8 bases between. Looked up from germline, CDR1 is MNHEY and CDR2 is SMNVEV (reference sequence). The CDR3 loop spans 13 amino acids.

The gene calls are TRBV10-3 and TRBJ2-1, with 11 positions matching TRBD2. Trimming removed 1 base from V and 8 bases from J; junction bases left unmatched: 4. The CDR3 contains 15 residues. Germline lookup yields CDR1 ENHRY and CDR2 SYGVKD. CDR3 loop: CAISEFTSGSHEQFF. The CDR3, as DNA: TGTGCCATCAGTGAGTTTACTAGCGGGAGTCATGAGCAGTTCTTC.

The sample holds a few counts of this clone. The gene calls are TRBV7-9 and TRBJ2-1; no reliable D call. Trimming shortened V by 2 bases and J by 1 base, and 9 bases separated the two germline ends. The CDR3 covers 15 residues. The germline V gene has CDR1 SEHNR and CDR2 FQNEAQ (reference sequence). CDR3 in DNA: TGTGCCAGCAGCTTACGGAGCTCATCCTACAATGAGCAGTTCTTC. As protein: CASSLRSSSYNEQFF.

This clone was counted between two and nine times. The rearrangement joins TRBV6-1 to TRBJ1-3; D ambiguous. CDR3 length: 14 residues. V dropped 9 bases and J dropped 0 bases, with 12 bases sitting between them. The germline gives CDR1 MNHNS, CDR2 SASEGT. CDR3 sequence: CARARGCSGNTIYF. The CDR3, as DNA: TGTGCCAGAGCCCGAGGGTGCTCTGGAAACACCATATATTTT.